The present T cell receptor beta chain was sequenced within a study of OX40 agonist ivuxolimab in advanced cancers. Study information: The patients received ivuxolimab by intravenous route every 2 weeks at 0.01 to 10 mg/kg. Study results and caveats: Among patients with partial responses at 0.1-3.0 mg/kg, clonal expansion was among the lowest. There was clonal expansion of CD4+ and CD8+ blood T cells by week 6 at 0.1 to 3.0 mg/kg. CD8+ T cells showed, on average, more clonal expansion than CD4+ cells.

With respect to this clone: Its antigen is unidentified.

V was clipped by 2 bases and J by 2 bases; unmatched bases: 0. From germline, CDR1 is GTSNPN and CDR2 SVGIG (reference sequence). CDR3 length equals 12 residues. Produced via immunoSEQ multiplex PCR; TCRdb's table is partial and in-frame only. Of about 82,000 clones in the sample, 91% were seen once. This receptor was identified in an adult with an advanced solid tumor such as melanoma, head and neck, liver or kidney cancer. This rearrangement joins TRBV30 to TRBJ2-7; 7 nucleotides agree with TRBD2. Specimen: CD4+ or CD8+ T cells sorted from blood, collected in a trial of the OX40 agonist ivuxolimab. This CDR3 reads CAWSRGAYEQYF. The CDR3 DNA reads TGTGCCTGGAGTCGGGGGGCCTACGAGCAGTACTTC.